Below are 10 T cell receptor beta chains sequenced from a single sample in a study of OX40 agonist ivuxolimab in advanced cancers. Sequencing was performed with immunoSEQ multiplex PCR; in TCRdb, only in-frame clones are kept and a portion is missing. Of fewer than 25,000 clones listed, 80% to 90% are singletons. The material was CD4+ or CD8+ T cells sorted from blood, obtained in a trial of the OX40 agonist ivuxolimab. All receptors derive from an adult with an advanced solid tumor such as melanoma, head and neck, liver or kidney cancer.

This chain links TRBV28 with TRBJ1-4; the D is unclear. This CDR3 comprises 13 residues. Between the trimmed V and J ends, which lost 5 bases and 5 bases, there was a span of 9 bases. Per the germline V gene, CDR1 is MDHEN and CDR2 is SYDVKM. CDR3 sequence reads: CASSPVRNEKLFF. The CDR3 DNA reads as TGTGCCAGCAGTCCAGTAAGAAATGAAAAACTGTTTTTT.

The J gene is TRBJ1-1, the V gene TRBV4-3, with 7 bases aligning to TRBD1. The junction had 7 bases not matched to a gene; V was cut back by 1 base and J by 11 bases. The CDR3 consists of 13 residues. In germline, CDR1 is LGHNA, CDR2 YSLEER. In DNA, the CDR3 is TGCGCCAGCAGCCAAGGTAGGGGGCGCAGGGCTTTCTTT. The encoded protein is CASSQGRGRRAFF.

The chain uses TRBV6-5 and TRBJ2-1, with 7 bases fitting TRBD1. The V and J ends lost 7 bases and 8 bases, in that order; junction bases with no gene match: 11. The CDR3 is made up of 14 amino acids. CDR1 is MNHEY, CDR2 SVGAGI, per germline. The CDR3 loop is CASKRGHQFHEQFF. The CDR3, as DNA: TGTGCCAGCAAAAGGGGGCACCAGTTCCATGAGCAGTTCTTC.

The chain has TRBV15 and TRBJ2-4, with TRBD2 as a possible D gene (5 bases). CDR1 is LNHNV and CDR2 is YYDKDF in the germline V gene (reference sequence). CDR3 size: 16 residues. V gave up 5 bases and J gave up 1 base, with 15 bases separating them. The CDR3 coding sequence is TGTGCCACCAGCGGCGGAGAGGACTTGGCCAAAAACATTCAGTACTTC. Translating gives CATSGGEDLAKNIQYF.

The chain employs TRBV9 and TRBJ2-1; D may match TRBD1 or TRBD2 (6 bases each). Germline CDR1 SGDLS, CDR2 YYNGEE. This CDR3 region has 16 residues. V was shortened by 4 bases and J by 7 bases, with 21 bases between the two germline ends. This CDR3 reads CASSKDGGVSGNEQFF. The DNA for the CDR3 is TGTGCCAGCAGCAAAGACGGGGGCGTGTCGGGGAATGAGCAGTTCTTC.

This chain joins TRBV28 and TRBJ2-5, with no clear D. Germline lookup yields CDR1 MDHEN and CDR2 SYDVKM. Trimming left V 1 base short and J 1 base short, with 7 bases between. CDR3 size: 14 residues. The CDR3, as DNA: TGTGCCAGCAGTTTATTCCTCCGCCAAGAGACCCAGTACTTC. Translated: CASSLFLRQETQYF. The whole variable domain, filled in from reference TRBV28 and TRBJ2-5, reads DVKVTQSSRYLVKRTGEKVFLECVQDMDHENMFWYRQDPGLGLRLIYFSYDVKMKEKGDIPEGYSVSREKKERFSLILESASTNQTSMYLCASSLFLRQETQYFGPGTRLLVL.

The CDR3 loop is CASSPGQNQETQYF. The CDR3 nucleotides are TGTGCCAGCTCACCGGGACAGAACCAAGAGACCCAGTACTTC. The chain employs TRBV18 and TRBJ2-5, with 7 bases lining up with TRBD1. Germline CDR1 is KGHSH and CDR2 is LQKENI. This CDR3 comprises 14 residues. V was pared by 3 bases and J by 0 bases, with 1 base of the junction left unmatched.

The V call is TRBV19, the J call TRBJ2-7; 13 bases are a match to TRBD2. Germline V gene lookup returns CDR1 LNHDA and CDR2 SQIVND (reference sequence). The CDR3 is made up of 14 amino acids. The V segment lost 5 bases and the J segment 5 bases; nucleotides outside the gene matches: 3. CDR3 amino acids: CASSPGLAGHEQYF. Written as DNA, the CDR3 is TGTGCCAGTAGTCCGGGACTAGCGGGACACGAGCAGTACTTC.

DNA of the CDR3: TGTGCCAGCAGCTCACTAGCGGGAGGTGGCTCAGATACGCAGTATTTT. Translated: CASSSLAGGGSDTQYF. The genes are TRBV7-9 and TRBJ2-3; 12 positions agree with TRBD2. CDR3 length equals 16 residues. Germline CDR1 and CDR2: SEHNR and FQNEAQ (reference sequence). Unmatched junction bases numbered 6, after V lost 4 bases and J lost 4 bases.

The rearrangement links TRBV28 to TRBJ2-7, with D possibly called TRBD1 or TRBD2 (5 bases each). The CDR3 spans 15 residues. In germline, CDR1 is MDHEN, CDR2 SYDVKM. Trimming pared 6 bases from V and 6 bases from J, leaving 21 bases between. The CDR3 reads CASSPRGELTLEQYF. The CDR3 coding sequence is TGTGCCAGCAGCCCTAGGGGAGAACTAACCCTCGAGCAGTACTTC.